These 10 T cell receptor beta chains share one sample of origin, sequenced in a study of CD8+CD57+ T cells in acquired aplastic anemia. According to the study, genomic DNA was the template for TCR beta VDJ and CDR3 profiling. TCRdb reprocessed the reads with MiXCR, giving one entry per CDR3 protein. In the table there are just over 450,000 distinct CDR3 sequences, around a third of which are singletons. All patients picked for sequencing had shown, by flow cytometry, an expansion of CD8+CD57+ cells. Sequencing used sorted CD4+, CD8+, or CD8+CD57+ T cells (not recorded which) from PBMCs. The receptors originated from a human donor with aplastic anemia.

This clonotype appeared many times. The gene calls are TRBV2 and TRBJ2-5; TRBD1 aligns across 7 bases. V shed 6 bases, J shed 2 bases, and the junction held 3 bases outside the gene matches. The CDR3 runs 13 residues. The germline CDR1 and CDR2 sequences are SNHLY and FYNNEI. The CDR3 reads CASRGTAQETQYF. CDR3 bases: TGTGCCAGCAGGGGGACAGCTCAAGAGACCCAGTACTTC.

This clonotype was recorded only once. One base away lies a much larger clone, so this may be a sequencing read error. The chain is built from TRBV12-3 or TRBV12-4 and TRBJ2-7; D is unclear. This CDR3 contains 13 residues. DNA for the CDR3: TGTGCCGGCAGTTTATCGGTTTGGGACGAGCAGTACTTC. It translates to CAGSLSVWDEQYF.

Details on this clonotype: The junction departs from the called germline gene at one end, perhaps through a read error. This sequence joins TRBV10-3 and TRBJ1-2, with 9 bases fitting TRBD1. Germline values: CDR1 ENHRY, CDR2 SYGVKD. The CDR3 loop spans 11 amino acids. CDR3 DNA sequence: TGTGCCATCACTGAGGACAGGGGAAACACCTTC. This encodes CAITEDRGNTF.

The chain is built from TRBV29-1 and TRBJ1-1, with a tentative D call TRBD1 (6 bases). V lost 3 bases to trimming and J lost 3 bases, with 14 bases between them. This CDR3 comprises 14 residues. Germline V lookup: CDR1 SQVTM, CDR2 ANQGSEA. In DNA, the CDR3 is TGCAGCGTTGAGCTGGGGGGGGGCTACACTGAAGCTTTCTTT. As protein: CSVELGGGYTEAFF.

This clonotype was detected ten times or more. The chain carries TRBV2 and TRBJ1-6; TRBD1 might be the D (5 bases). V lost 2 bases, J lost 10 bases, and 15 bases lay in between. Germline V gene sequence: CDR1 SNHLY, CDR2 FYNNEI. The CDR3 length is 15 residues. The DNA for the CDR3 is TGTGCCAGCAGTGAATCGGGTAGGGGAGGATCACCCCTCCACTTT. Translation gives CASSESGRGGSPLHF.

This clonotype was recorded at least ten times. The J gene is TRBJ2-2, the V gene TRBV19; TRBD1 agrees at 9 bases. The V gene end was trimmed by 5 bases and the J gene end by 4 bases; junction bases not matched to a gene: 5. CDR1 and CDR2 from the germline V gene are LNHDA and SQIVND (reference sequence). This CDR3 has 15 amino acids. The CDR3 here is CASSPGTGLTGELFF. The CDR3 DNA follows: TGTGCCAGTAGTCCCGGGACAGGGCTCACCGGGGAGCTGTTTTTT.

This clonotype was picked up many times. This rearrangement joins TRBV7-6 to TRBJ2-7; 7 nucleotides agree with TRBD1. Trimming at V came to 5 bases and at J to 10 bases, leaving 11 bases not matched to a gene. In germline, CDR1 is SGHVS, CDR2 FNYEAQ. The CDR3 has 13 amino acids. DNA of the CDR3: TGTGCCAGCAGCCTTAGCGAGCGGACAGGACAGTACTTC. The encoded protein is CASSLSERTGQYF.

In its sample, this clonotype was seen many times. The genes are TRBV6-5 and TRBJ1-2; no definite D call. The CDR3 is 12 amino acids. Trimming stripped 4 bases from V and 8 bases from J, with 11 bases between. Germline CDR1 reads MNHEY; CDR2 reads SVGAGI. The CDR3 spells CASSSYLNGYTF. In nucleotides, the CDR3 is TGTGCCAGCAGTTCATACCTGAACGGCTACACCTTC.

This clonotype was counted many times. The V call is TRBV7-3, the J call TRBJ1-2; D ambiguous. Germline V lookup: CDR1 SGHTA, CDR2 FQGTGA. The length of the CDR3 is 13 residues. Trimming took 2 bases from V and 7 from J, leaving 11 bases between them. The CDR3 protein is CASSLDRESGYTF. CDR3 sequence (DNA): TGTGCCAGCAGCTTAGACCGTGAGTCTGGCTACACCTTC.

This clonotype was seen at least ten times. V is TRBV11-2 and J is TRBJ1-3; D ambiguous. The CDR3 loop spans 17 amino acids. Trimming took 0 bases from V and 0 from J, leaving 12 bases between them. CDR1 SGHAT and CDR2 FQNNGV come from the germline V gene. In DNA, the CDR3 is TGTGCCAGCAGCTTAGACGTTTCAGTTCACTCTGGAAACACCATATATTTT. This translates into CASSLDVSVHSGNTIYF.